The 8 T cell receptor beta chains below all came from one sample that was sequenced in a study of shared clonotypes between healthy human individuals. Sequencing used immunoSEQ multiplex PCR; TCRdb keeps in-frame clones, though not all of them. The repertoire has around 2.5 million clones, 90% to 95% of them found once; the top ten carry roughly 0.39%. The source material was naive CD4+ T cells from PBMCs. As for subset: CD45RA+ positively selected. The origin of the receptors is a man younger than 35 in good health. Some clones in this sample may be carry-over from other donors' samples.

The J gene is TRBJ2-7, the V gene TRBV4-2; D call uncertain. This CDR3 has 16 amino acids. Germline CDR1 LGHNA, CDR2 YNFKEQ. Trimming stripped 0 bases from V and 2 bases from J, with 14 bases between. DNA for the CDR3: TGTGCCAGCAGCCAAGATCACCGTCAAGCCCCCTACGAGCAGTACTTC. It encodes CASSQDHRQAPYEQYF.

This clone was picked up a small number of times. This chain joins TRBV7-9 and TRBJ1-1; D unclear. This CDR3 is built from 13 residues. The germline gives CDR1 SEHNR, CDR2 FQNEAQ (reference sequence). V was cut by 3 bases and J by 1 base, with 6 bases left in between. CDR3 sequence: CASSFDANTEAFF. The CDR3 DNA is TGTGCCAGCAGCTTCGACGCGAACACTGAAGCTTTCTTT.

The chain employs TRBV30 and TRBJ2-2; D is undetermined. Germline CDR1 is GTSNPN and CDR2 is SVGIG (reference sequence). The CDR3 consists of 13 residues. Trimming took 3 bases from V and 6 from J, leaving 11 bases between them. The CDR3 loop is CAWRPTGAGELFF. CDR3 nucleotide sequence: TGTGCCTGGAGACCCACTGGGGCCGGGGAGCTGTTTTTT.

The chain employs TRBV5-4 and TRBJ1-3; no clear D gene. The CDR3 contains 13 residues. Germline V CDR1 and CDR2: SGHNT, YYREEE (reference sequence). V lost 0 bases and J lost 5, with 6 bases in between. For the CDR3, the DNA is TGTGCCAGCAGCTTGGCTGGAAGAAACACCATATATTTT. The encoded protein is CASSLAGRNTIYF.

The CDR3 DNA reads TGTGCTAGTGGTTTGGATAGGACTAGCGGGAGCACCGGGGAGCTGTTTTTT. Encoded protein: CASGLDRTSGSTGELFF. The gene calls are TRBV12-5 and TRBJ2-2; 13 bases match TRBD2. The germline V gene encodes CDR1 LGHNT and CDR2 FRNRAP. Trimming took 1 base from V and 4 from J; bases not matched to a gene: 3. CDR3 size: 17 residues.

V is TRBV14 and J is TRBJ1-1; D is uncertain. V gave up 0 bases and J gave up 0 bases, with 11 bases separating them. This CDR3 is built from 16 residues. Germline V gene lookup returns CDR1 SGHDN and CDR2 FVKESK. CDR3 in DNA: TGTGCCAGCAGCCAAGAGTTTGGCAGCTTGAACACTGAAGCTTTCTTT. It codes for CASSQEFGSLNTEAFF.

The chain recombines TRBV6-1 with TRBJ2-7; perhaps TRBD1 as D (6 bases). The CDR3 sequence is 15 residues long. Trimming shortened V by 6 bases and J by 3 bases, and 18 bases separated the two germline ends. Per germline, CDR1 MNHNS and CDR2 SASEGT. CDR3 nucleotides: TGTGCCAGCAGCCCATTACAGGGAACCTTCTACGAGCAGTACTTC. Translated: CASSPLQGTFYEQYF.

V is TRBV5-1 and J is TRBJ1-3; D possibly corresponds to TRBD1 (5 bases). The V gene's germline CDR1 is SGHRS and CDR2 YFSETQ. V lost 1 base, J lost 4 bases, and 15 bases lay in between. The CDR3 totals 16 residues. Written as DNA, the CDR3 is TGCGCCAGCAGCTTGTTCGCCCCGGGGGGGGGAAACACCATATATTTT. It codes for CASSLFAPGGGNTIYF.